A single sample gave rise to the 6 T cell receptor beta chains below, sequenced in a study of shared clonotypes between healthy human individuals. TCRdb's table, derived via immunoSEQ multiplex PCR, lists solely in-frame clones and lacks some. There are around 940,000 clones in the sample; about 80% occur only once, and over 1.3% lies in the top ten. The sequenced sample was memory CD4+ T cells sorted from blood. Subset denoted: CD45RA-negative fraction. These receptors originate from a man aged 18 to 29 in good health.

The rearrangement links TRBV4-1 to TRBJ2-5, with D perhaps given as TRBD1 or TRBD2 (6 bases each). The germline V gene has CDR1 MGHRA and CDR2 YSYEKL. CDR3 size: 16 residues. Between the trimmed V and J ends, which lost 5 bases and 0 bases, there was a span of 16 bases. CDR3 region: CASSGRGPPYQETQYF. In DNA, the CDR3 is TGCGCCAGCAGCGGTCGGGGGCCCCCATACCAAGAGACCCAGTACTTC.

V and J are TRBV4-1 and TRBJ2-3; tentative D call: TRBD1 (5 bases). CDR3 size: 14 residues. V was clipped by 1 base and J by 5 bases, with 10 bases between them. The germline V gene encodes CDR1 MGHRA and CDR2 YSYEKL. In nucleotides, the CDR3 is TGCGCCAGCAGCCAAGTCAGGGCCATAGATACGCAGTATTTT. As protein: CASSQVRAIDTQYF.

This chain joins TRBV2 and TRBJ1-6; TRBD1 matches 7 bases. The CDR3 has 14 residues. Germline V CDR1 and CDR2: SNHLY, FYNNEI. J gave up 9 bases and V 6 bases, and 8 bases lay outside the gene matches. The CDR3 DNA reads as TGTGCCAGCAGCTCGACAGGGATGGGTTCACCCCTCCACTTT. Its protein is CASSSTGMGSPLHF.

This clone was seen ten or more times. This chain uses TRBV19 with TRBJ1-3; D not certain. CDR1 is LNHDA, CDR2 SQIVND, per germline (reference sequence). Trimming took off 4 bases at V and 5 bases at J, with 6 bases between the two ends. This CDR3 spans 12 amino acids. CDR3 bases: TGTGCCAGTAGTACGGACCGAAACACCATATATTTT. It is translated as CASSTDRNTIYF.

The rearrangement links TRBV12-5 to TRBJ1-4; no clear D gene. The CDR3 has 13 amino acids. Trimming removed 8 bases at V and 4 bases at J, with 11 bases between. The V gene's germline CDR1 is LGHNT and CDR2 FRNRAP. Here the CDR3 reads CASRRGNNEKLFF. The DNA for the CDR3 is TGTGCTAGTCGTAGAGGGAATAATGAAAAACTGTTTTTT.

The chain employs TRBV11-3 and TRBJ2-2; D unresolved. Germline CDR1 is SGHNT and CDR2 is YENEEA. V lost 5 bases, J lost 5 bases, and 12 bases lay in between. The CDR3 covers 14 residues. This CDR3 is CASSPRTFTGELFF. The DNA for the CDR3 is TGTGCCAGCAGCCCCCGGACCTTTACCGGGGAGCTGTTTTTT.